The clone carrying this TCR beta chain was detected only a few times. Its matching antigen is unknown. This sample is drawn from a study of human T cells and chemical hapten exposure. Study information: Small volume differences among pooled libraries mainly caused per-sample TCR yield variation.

Time point here: healthy volunteer bleed at 2 weeks. The total RNA was obtained from whole blood that was not fractionated. This CDR3 is 14 amino acids long. Trimming at V came to 2 bases and at J to 8 bases, leaving 5 bases not matched to a gene. Germline lookup yields CDR1 MNHEY and CDR2 SMNVEV (reference sequence). What the library attached to individual cDNA molecules were unique molecular identifiers. TCRdb reanalysed the RACE reads using MiXCR and keeps one entry per CDR3 protein. The sample comprises roughly 130,000 distinct CDR3 sequences, 8.5% to 9.5% of which are singletons, and under 2% rests with the top ten. Whole-study findings and limits: There was no change with DPC sensitization in TCRs above 1 in 1000 frequency.

The sequenced sample was whole blood. V usage is TRBV27 and J usage is TRBJ1-4; TRBD1 matches 7 bases. The sequence was collected from a male donor in good health. Some clones in this sample may be carry-over from other donors' samples. CDR3 loop: CASSLRGTDEKLFF. In DNA, the CDR3 is TGTGCCAGCAGTTTAAGGGGGACAGACGAAAAACTGTTTTTT.